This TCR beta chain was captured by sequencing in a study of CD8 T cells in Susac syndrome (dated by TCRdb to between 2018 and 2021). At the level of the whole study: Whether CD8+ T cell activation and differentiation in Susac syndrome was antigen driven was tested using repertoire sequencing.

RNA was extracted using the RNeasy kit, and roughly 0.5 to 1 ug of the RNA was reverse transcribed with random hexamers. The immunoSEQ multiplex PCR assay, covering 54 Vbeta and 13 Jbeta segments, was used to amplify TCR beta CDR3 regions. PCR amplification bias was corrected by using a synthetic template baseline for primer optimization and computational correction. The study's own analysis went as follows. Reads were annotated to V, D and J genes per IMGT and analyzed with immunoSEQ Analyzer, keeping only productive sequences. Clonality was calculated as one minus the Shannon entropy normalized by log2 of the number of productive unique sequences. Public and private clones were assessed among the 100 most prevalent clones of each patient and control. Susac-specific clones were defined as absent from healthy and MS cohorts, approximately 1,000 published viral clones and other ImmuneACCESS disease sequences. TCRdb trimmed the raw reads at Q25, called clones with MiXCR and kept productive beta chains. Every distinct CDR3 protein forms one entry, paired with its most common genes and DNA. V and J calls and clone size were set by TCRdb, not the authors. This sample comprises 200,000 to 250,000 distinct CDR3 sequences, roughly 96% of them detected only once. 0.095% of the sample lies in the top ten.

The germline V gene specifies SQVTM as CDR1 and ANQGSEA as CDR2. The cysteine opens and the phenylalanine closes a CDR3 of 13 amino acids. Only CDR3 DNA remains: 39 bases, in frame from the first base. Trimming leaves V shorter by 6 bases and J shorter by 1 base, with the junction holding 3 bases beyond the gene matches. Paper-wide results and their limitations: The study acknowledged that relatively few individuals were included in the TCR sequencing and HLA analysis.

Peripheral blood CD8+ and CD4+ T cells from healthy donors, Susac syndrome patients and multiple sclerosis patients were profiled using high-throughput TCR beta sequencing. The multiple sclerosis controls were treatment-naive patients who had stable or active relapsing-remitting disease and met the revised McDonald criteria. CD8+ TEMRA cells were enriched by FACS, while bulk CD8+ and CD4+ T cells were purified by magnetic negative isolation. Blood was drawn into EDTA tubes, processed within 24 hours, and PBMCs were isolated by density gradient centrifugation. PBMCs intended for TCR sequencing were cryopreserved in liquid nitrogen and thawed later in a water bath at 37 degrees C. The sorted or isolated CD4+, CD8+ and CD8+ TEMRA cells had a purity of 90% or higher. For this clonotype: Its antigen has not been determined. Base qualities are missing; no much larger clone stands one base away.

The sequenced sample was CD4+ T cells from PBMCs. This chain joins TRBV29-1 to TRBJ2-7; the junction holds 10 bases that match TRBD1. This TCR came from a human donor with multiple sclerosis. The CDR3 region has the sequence CSVGGQGSYEQYF. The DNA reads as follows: TGCAGCGTGGGGGGACAGGGGTCCTACGAGCAGTACTTC.